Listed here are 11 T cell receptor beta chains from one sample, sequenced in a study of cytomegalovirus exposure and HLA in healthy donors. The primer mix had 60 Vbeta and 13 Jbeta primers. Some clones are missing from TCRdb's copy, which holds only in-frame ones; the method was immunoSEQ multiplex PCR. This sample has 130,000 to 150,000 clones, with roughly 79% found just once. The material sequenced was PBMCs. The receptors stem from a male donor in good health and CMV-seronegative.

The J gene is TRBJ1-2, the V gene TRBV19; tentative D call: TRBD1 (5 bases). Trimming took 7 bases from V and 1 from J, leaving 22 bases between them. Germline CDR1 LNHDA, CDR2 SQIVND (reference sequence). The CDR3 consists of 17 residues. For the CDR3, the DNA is TGTGCCAGTACGGGAAGGGACCTCAGGGACTATAACTATGGCTACACCTTC. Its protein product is CASTGRDLRDYNYGYTF. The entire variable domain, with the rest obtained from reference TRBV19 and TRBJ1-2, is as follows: DGGITQSPKYLFRKEGQNVTLSCEQNLNHDAMYWYRQDPGQGLRLIYYSQIVNDFQKGDIAEGYSVSREKKESFPLTVTSAQKNPTAFYLCASTGRDLRDYNYGYTFGSGTRLTVV.

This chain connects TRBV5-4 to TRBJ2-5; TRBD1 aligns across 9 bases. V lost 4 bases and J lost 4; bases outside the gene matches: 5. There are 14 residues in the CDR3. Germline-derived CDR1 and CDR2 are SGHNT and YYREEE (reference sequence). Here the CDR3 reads CASSLPGQGETQYF. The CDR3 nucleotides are TGTGCCAGCAGCCTTCCGGGACAGGGAGAGACCCAGTACTTC.

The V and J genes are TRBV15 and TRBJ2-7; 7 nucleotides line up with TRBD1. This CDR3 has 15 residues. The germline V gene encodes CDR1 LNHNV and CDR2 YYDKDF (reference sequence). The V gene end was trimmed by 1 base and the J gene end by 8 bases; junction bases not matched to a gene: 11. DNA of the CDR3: TGTGCCACCAGCAGAGCGACCGACTCACAGGGGAAGCAGTACTTC. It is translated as CATSRATDSQGKQYF.

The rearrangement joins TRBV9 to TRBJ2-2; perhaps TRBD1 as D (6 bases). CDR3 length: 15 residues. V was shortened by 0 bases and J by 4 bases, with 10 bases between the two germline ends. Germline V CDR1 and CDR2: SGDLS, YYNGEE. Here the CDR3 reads CASSVVTGSTGELFF. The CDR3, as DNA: TGTGCCAGCAGCGTAGTAACAGGGAGCACCGGGGAGCTGTTTTTT.

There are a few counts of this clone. The CDR3 protein is CASSLAPTGTDTQYF. The CDR3 nucleotides read TGCGCCAGCAGCTTGGCCCCAACTGGCACAGATACGCAGTATTTT. The genes are TRBV5-1 and TRBJ2-3; D is undetermined. The V end lost 0 bases, the J end lost 1 base, and 9 bases lay between the germline ends. This CDR3 comprises 15 residues. Germline V lookup: CDR1 SGHRS, CDR2 YFSETQ. The complete variable domain, with remaining parts taken from reference TRBV5-1 and TRBJ2-3, reads KAGVTQTPRYLIKTRGQQVTLSCSPISGHRSVSWYQQTPGQGLQFLFEYFSETQRNKGNFPGRFSGRQFSNSRSEMNVSTLELGDSALYLCASSLAPTGTDTQYFGPGTRLTVL.

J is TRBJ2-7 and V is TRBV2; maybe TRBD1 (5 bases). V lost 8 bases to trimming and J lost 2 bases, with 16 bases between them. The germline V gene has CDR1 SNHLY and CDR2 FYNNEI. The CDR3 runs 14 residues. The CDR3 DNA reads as TGTGCCAGCCGCCTACAGGTCGATACCTACGAGCAGTACTTC. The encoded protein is CASRLQVDTYEQYF. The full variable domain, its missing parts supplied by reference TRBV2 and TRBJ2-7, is EPEVTQTPSHQVTQMGQEVILRCVPISNHLYFYWYRQILGQKVEFLVSFYNNEISEKSEIFDDQFSVERPDGSNFTLKIRSTKLEDSAMYFCASRLQVDTYEQYFGPGTRLTVT.

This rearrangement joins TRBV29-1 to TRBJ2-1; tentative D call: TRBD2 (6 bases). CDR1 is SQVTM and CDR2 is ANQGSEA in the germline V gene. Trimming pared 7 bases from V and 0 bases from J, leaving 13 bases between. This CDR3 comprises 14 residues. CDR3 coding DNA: TGCAGCGCCATAGGAGGGACCTCCTACAATGAGCAGTTCTTC. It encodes CSAIGGTSYNEQFF.

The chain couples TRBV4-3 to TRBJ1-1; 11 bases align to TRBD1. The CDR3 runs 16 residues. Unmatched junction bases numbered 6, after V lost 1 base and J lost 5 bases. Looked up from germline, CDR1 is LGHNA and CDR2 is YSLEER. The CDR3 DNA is TGCGCCAGCAGCCAAGCTGGACAGGGGGCTATAACTGAAGCTTTCTTT. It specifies CASSQAGQGAITEAFF.

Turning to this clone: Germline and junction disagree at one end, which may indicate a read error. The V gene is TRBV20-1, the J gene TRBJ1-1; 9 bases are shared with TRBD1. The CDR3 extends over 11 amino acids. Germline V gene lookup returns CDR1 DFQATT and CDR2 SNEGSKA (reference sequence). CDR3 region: CSARGGQGIRF. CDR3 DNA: TGCAGTGCTAGAGGGGGACAGGGTATCCGGTTT.

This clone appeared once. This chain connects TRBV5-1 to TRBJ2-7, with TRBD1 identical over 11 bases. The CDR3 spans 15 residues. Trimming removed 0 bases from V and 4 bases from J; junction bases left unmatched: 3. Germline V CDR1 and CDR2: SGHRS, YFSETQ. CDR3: CASSLGGTGGYEQYF. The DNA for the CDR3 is TGCGCCAGCAGCTTGGGAGGGACAGGGGGTTACGAGCAGTACTTC.

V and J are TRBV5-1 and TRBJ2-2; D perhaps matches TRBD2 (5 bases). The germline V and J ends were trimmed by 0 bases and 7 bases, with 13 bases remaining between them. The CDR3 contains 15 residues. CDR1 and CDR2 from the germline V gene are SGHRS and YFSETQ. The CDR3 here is CASSLAVSGIGELFF. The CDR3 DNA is TGCGCCAGCAGCTTGGCAGTGTCCGGGATCGGGGAGCTGTTTTTT.